The 16 T cell receptor beta chains presented below share a single source sample, sequenced in a study of cytomegalovirus exposure and HLA in healthy donors. PCR amplification relied on 60 Vbeta primers (plus 13 Jbeta primers). Using immunoSEQ multiplex PCR, the repertoire was profiled, and TCRdb retains in-frame clones only, with some absent. The sample yields roughly 160,000 clones, 60% to 80% seen once. Sequencing input: PBMCs. The receptors come from a man between 18 and 29 years old in good health and CMV-seropositive.

The gene calls are TRBV5-1 and TRBJ2-5; 9 bases are shared with TRBD2. Germline CDR1 reads SGHRS; CDR2 reads YFSETQ. This CDR3 region has 15 residues. J was trimmed by 2 bases and V by 3 bases; bases with no gene match: 5. The CDR3 reads CASSSLAGNQETQYF. DNA of the CDR3: TGCGCCAGCAGCTCCCTAGCGGGGAATCAAGAGACCCAGTACTTC.

CDR3 sequence reads: CASSLGRRVGETQYF. The DNA for the CDR3 is TGTGCCAGCAGCCTCGGGAGAAGGGTAGGCGAGACCCAGTACTTC. The chain employs TRBV11-3 and TRBJ2-5; D perhaps matches TRBD2 (6 bases). Trimming removed 5 bases at V and 5 bases at J, with 18 bases between. CDR1 and CDR2 (germline): SGHNT, YENEEA. There are 15 residues in the CDR3.

This clone was detected a few times. The V call is TRBV25-1, the J call TRBJ1-5, with 8 bases matching TRBD1. The ends lost 5 bases at V and 2 bases at J; junction bases unmatched: 2. The germline CDR1 and CDR2 sequences are MGHDK and SYGVNS. The CDR3 spans 14 residues. CDR3 amino acids: CASSSDRGNQPQHF. DNA for the CDR3: TGTGCCAGCAGTTCGGACAGGGGCAATCAGCCCCAGCATTTT.

This chain connects TRBV7-7 to TRBJ1-6; the match to TRBD1 covers 8 bases. This CDR3 is built from 13 residues. Germline V gene sequence: CDR1 SSHAT, CDR2 FNYEAQ (reference sequence). The J segment lost 8 bases and the V segment lost 5 bases, leaving 2 bases of the junction unmatched. The CDR3 DNA reads TGTGCCAGCAGCGTGGACAGGGATTCACCCCTCCACTTT. It codes for CASSVDRDSPLHF.

A remark on this clone: This sample includes further DNA sequences coding for the same CDR3. This sequence joins TRBV6-1 and TRBJ2-7; 7 positions match TRBD1. Unmatched junction bases numbered 5, after V lost 4 bases and J lost 2 bases. The CDR3 extends over 14 amino acids. The V gene's germline CDR1 is MNHNS and CDR2 SASEGT. The CDR3 DNA follows: TGTGCCAGCAGTGTTCTGGACAGGCCCTACGAGCAGTACTTC. Its translation is CASSVLDRPYEQYF.

This clone appeared a single time. The chain recombines TRBV5-5 with TRBJ2-7, with D maybe TRBD1 (5 bases). The V and J ends lost 0 bases and 3 bases respectively, with 7 bases between them. The CDR3 has 13 amino acids. Germline assignment: CDR1 SGHKS and CDR2 YYEKEE (reference sequence). As DNA, the CDR3 is TGTGCCAGCAGCTTGGACACAGGCTACGAGCAGTACTTC. Encoded protein: CASSLDTGYEQYF.

The rearrangement links TRBV25-1 to TRBJ1-2; D uncertain. V lost 2 bases to trimming and J lost 7 bases, with 11 bases between them. CDR3 length equals 13 residues. Per the germline V gene, CDR1 is MGHDK and CDR2 is SYGVNS. CDR3 loop: CASSENFLVGYTF. The CDR3 nucleotides are TGTGCCAGCAGTGAAAATTTCTTAGTTGGCTACACCTTC.

The rearrangement uses TRBV11-2 and TRBJ2-2; D possibly corresponds to TRBD2 (6 bases). Trimming took 5 bases from V and 5 from J, leaving 9 bases between them. The CDR3 covers 13 residues. Germline assignment: CDR1 SGHAT and CDR2 FQNNGV. The CDR3 reads CASSPAGTGELFF. CDR3 bases: TGTGCCAGCAGCCCAGCGGGTACCGGGGAGCTGTTTTTT.

The rearrangement links TRBV9 to TRBJ2-5, with 7 bases identical to TRBD2. The CDR3 is 15 residues long. The V gene end was trimmed by 3 bases and the J gene end by 5 bases; junction bases not matched to a gene: 10. CDR1 and CDR2 from the germline V gene are SGDLS and YYNGEE. CDR3 bases: TGTGCCAGCAGCGATACTAGCGACTCGAGGGAGACCCAGTACTTC. Its translation is CASSDTSDSRETQYF.

V is TRBV27 and J is TRBJ2-2; maybe TRBD1 (5 bases). The germline V gene has CDR1 MNHEY and CDR2 SMNVEV (reference sequence). This CDR3 spans 17 amino acids. The V gene lost 1 base and the J gene lost 1 base, with 13 bases spanning the gap. The CDR3 DNA reads TGTGCCAGCAGTTTATACCAGGGCGGCGGGAACACCGGGGAGCTGTTTTTT. This codes for CASSLYQGGGNTGELFF.

This clone was seen a single time. This chain links TRBV5-4 with TRBJ2-7; the match to TRBD1 covers 7 bases. The CDR3 is made up of 13 amino acids. The V gene's germline CDR1 is SGHNT and CDR2 YYREEE (reference sequence). V shed 3 bases, J shed 3 bases, and the junction held 3 bases outside the gene matches. This chain's CDR3 is CASSSTGVYEQYF. The CDR3 DNA reads as TGTGCCAGCAGCTCAACAGGGGTCTACGAGCAGTACTTC.

There are a few counts of this clone. The CDR3 nucleotides read TGTGCCAGCTCACCAAAAGGACAGGGGACCGGGGAGCTGTTTTTT. Translating it yields CASSPKGQGTGELFF. This chain joins TRBV18 and TRBJ2-2; 9 bases map to TRBD1. V trimming: 2 bases; J trimming: 5 bases; junction bases outside the gene matches: 3. Germline V gives CDR1 KGHSH, CDR2 LQKENI. The CDR3 is made up of 15 amino acids.

The chain employs TRBV27 and TRBJ1-5, with TRBD1 identical over 7 bases. There are 15 residues in the CDR3. V trimming: 5 bases; J trimming: 7 bases; junction bases outside the gene matches: 11. Germline V gene sequence: CDR1 MNHEY, CDR2 SMNVEV (reference sequence). CDR3 DNA: TGTGCCAGCAGTGCCGGGACAGCGGCGAAGCAGCCCCAGCATTTT. It translates to CASSAGTAAKQPQHF.

This chain uses TRBV12-5 with TRBJ2-7, with D maybe TRBD1 (6 bases). The CDR3 covers 18 residues. The germline gives CDR1 LGHNT, CDR2 FRNRAP. The germline V and J ends were trimmed by 6 bases and 4 bases, with 28 bases remaining between them. The CDR3 loop reads CASGLGFSPLGRGYEQYF. CDR3 in DNA: TGTGCTAGTGGCCTCGGCTTCAGCCCCTTGGGCAGGGGATACGAGCAGTACTTC.

The chain is built from TRBV5-4 and TRBJ2-3; unclear D gene. The germline CDR1 and CDR2 sequences are SGHNT and YYREEE (reference sequence). The CDR3 is 15 amino acids. Trimming took off 0 bases at V and 0 bases at J, with 8 bases between the two ends. The CDR3 DNA reads as TGTGCCAGCAGCTTGGTAAAATCTAGCACAGATACGCAGTATTTT. Its protein product is CASSLVKSSTDTQYF.

The chain has TRBV7-6 and TRBJ2-1; the D gene is possibly TRBD2 (6 bases). The germline gives CDR1 SGHVS, CDR2 FNYEAQ. The CDR3 spans 15 residues. Trimming left V 1 base short and J 3 bases short, with 10 bases between. CDR3: CASSLGEALYNEQFF. Written as DNA, the CDR3 is TGTGCCAGCAGCTTAGGGGAGGCCCTCTACAATGAGCAGTTCTTC.